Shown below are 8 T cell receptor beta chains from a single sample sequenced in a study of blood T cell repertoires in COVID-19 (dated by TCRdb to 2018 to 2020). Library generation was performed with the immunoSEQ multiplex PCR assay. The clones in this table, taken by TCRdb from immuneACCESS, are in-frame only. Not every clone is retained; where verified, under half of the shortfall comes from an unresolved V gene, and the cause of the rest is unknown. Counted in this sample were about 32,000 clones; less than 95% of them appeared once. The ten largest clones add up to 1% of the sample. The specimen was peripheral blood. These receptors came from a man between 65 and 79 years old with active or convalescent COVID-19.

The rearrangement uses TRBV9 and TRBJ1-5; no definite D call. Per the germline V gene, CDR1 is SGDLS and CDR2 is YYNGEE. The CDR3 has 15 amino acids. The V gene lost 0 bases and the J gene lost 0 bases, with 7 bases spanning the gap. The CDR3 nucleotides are TGTGCCAGCAGCGTAGACAGTCTTAGCAATCAGCCCCAGCATTTT. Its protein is CASSVDSLSNQPQHF.

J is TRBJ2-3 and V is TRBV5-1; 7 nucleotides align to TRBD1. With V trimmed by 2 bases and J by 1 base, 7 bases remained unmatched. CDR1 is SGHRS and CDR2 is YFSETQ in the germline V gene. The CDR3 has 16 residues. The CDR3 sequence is CASSFRQGEGTDTQYF. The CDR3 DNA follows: TGCGCCAGCAGCTTTCGACAGGGCGAGGGCACAGATACGCAGTATTTT.

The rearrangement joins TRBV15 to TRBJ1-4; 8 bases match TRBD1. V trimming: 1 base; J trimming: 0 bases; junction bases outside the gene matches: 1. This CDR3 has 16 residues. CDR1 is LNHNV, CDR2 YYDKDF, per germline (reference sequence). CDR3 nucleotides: TGTGCCACCAGCAGAGGGGACAGGCCAACTAATGAAAAACTGTTTTTT. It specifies CATSRGDRPTNEKLFF.

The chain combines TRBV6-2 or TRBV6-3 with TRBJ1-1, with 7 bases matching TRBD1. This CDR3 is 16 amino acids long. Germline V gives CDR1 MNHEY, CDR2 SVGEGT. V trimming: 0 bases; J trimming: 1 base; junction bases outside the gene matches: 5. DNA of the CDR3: TGTGCCAGCAGTTACTCGAAGGGACAGTCGAACACTGAAGCTTTCTTT. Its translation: CASSYSKGQSNTEAFF.

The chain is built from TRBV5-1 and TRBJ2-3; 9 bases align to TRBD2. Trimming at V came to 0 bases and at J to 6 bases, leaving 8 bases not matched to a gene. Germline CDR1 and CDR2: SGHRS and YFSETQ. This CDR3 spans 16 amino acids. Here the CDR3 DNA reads TGCGCCAGCAGCTTGGAGCCTAGCGGGGTCAGTGATACGCAGTATTTT. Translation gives CASSLEPSGVSDTQYF.

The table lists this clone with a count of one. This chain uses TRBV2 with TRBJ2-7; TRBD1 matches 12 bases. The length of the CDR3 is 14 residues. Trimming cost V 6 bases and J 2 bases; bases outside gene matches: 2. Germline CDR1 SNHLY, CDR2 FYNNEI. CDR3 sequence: CASRGTGGPYEQYF. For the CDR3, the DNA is TGTGCCAGCAGGGGGACAGGGGGCCCCTACGAGCAGTACTTC.

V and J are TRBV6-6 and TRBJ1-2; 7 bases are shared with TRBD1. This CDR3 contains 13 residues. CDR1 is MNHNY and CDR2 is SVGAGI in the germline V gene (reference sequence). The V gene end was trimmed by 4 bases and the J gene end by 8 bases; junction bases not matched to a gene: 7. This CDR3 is CASSSSYRGGYTF. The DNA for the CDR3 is TGTGCCAGCAGTTCCTCTTACAGGGGAGGCTACACCTTC.

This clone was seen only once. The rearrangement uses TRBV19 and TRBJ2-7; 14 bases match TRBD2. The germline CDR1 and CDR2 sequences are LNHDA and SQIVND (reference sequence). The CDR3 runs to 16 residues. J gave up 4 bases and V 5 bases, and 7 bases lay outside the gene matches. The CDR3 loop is CASSPSGLAGVYEQYF. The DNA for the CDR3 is TGTGCCAGTAGTCCTTCGGGACTAGCGGGAGTTTACGAGCAGTACTTC.